This entry is about one T cell receptor beta chain. Germline values: CDR1 MNHEY, CDR2 SVGAGI. V lost 6 bases and J lost 6, with 14 bases in between. The length of the CDR3 is 13 residues. The record originates from a study of T-cell memory formation after mild COVID-19. TCRdb reprocessed the 5' RACE reads with MiXCR, giving one entry per CDR3 protein. The profile covers approximately 260,000 distinct CDR3 sequences, with roughly 15% appearing a single time and approximately 3.5% taken by the ten largest. Specimen: PBMCs or a T cell subset sorted from them (not recorded which). The chain couples TRBV6-5 to TRBJ1-2; no firm D call. The TCR originated in a man aged 18 to 29 who had mild COVID-19 (a few samples of this study predate the infection). Cell type and time point are not known. CDR3 loop: CASRTGWVHGYTF. The CDR3, as DNA: TGTGCCAGCAGAACCGGGTGGGTCCATGGCTACACCTTC.